Below, one T cell receptor beta chain is given with its context. Its recognized antigen is unknown. No quality values exist for individual bases; no much larger clone is one base distant. This sample is part of a study of blood T cell repertoires in COVID-19 (dated by TCRdb to 2020 to 2022). For the wider study: Collaborator samples came from the United States, Italy and Spain and covered acute and convalescent phases of COVID-19. The material from the prospective study consisted of cDNA or gDNA derived from T cells, B-cell-depleted T cells, or PBMCs. Deeply sampled blood TCRbeta repertoires from subjects exposed to, actively infected with, or recovered from COVID-19 were included in the dataset. A freely available public database, intended as a resource for researchers studying the immune response to SARS-CoV-2, is where the repertoires were released. The samples were drawn from two sources: the first 160 participants of the ongoing ImmuneRACE study, and over 950 subjects contributed by 6 global collaborators. Sample metadata almost always included a de-identified subject ID, COVID-19 status, age in years and sex. Where HLA class I and class II types were available, the types were taken from metadata supplied by the sample provider, not from assay-based typing.

Study-level results and caveats: The quantity of clinical and demographic metadata differed by source and by participant and was supplied without curation.

TCRbeta CDR3 regions were amplified from genomic DNA by means of the immunoSEQ Assay, a bias-controlled multiplex PCR. On the study's bioinformatics: Nucleated cell counts per sample were estimated from amplification of reference gene primers within the assay. To quantify the absolute abundance of each unique TCRbeta CDR3 rearrangement, sequence reads were collapsed and filtered. For each sample, productive Simpson clonality was calculated by taking the square root of Simpson's diversity index across productive rearrangements. TCRdb took this table from immuneACCESS and kept in-frame rearrangements with V and J called. Such tables lack part of the clones; where checked against another copy, unresolved V genes explain under half of the gap, and the rest is unexplained. V and J calls and clone size are as listed in that table; D and trimming were resolved from the DNA. Present in this sample are a few hundred thousand clones, roughly nine tenths of which were seen just once. The top ten constitute about 2.3% of the sample.

Whole blood was collected in K2EDTA tubes by collaborating institutions according to the institutions' own protocols. For TCRbeta analysis, collaborator samples were shipped as frozen whole blood, as isolated PBMCs, or as DNA extracted from either sample type. Specimen: peripheral blood. The sequence came from a man between 18 and 29 years old with active or convalescent COVID-19.

CDR3 protein: CASSPRGDRGAFF. The nucleotide sequence reads as follows: TGCGCCAGCAGCCCGCGGGGGGACAGGGGAGCTTTCTTT. The chain links TRBV4-1 with TRBJ1-1, with 10 central nucleotides matching TRBD1. Including the terminal cysteine and phenylalanine, the CDR3 comprises 13 residues. The only DNA kept is the CDR3, 39 bases in frame from the first base. CDR1 and CDR2 are read off the germline V gene as MGHRA and YSYEKL. Clipping removes 4 bases from V and 10 bases from J, with 6 as the unmatched junction base count.